One and the same sample provided the 2 T cell receptor beta chains below, sequenced in a study of T cell responses to AZD1222 COVID-19 vaccine. The table came from immunoSEQ multiplex PCR; TCRdb's copy has only in-frame clones and leaves some out. The sample holds about 120,000 clones, 85% to 95% seen once. Sequencing used peripheral blood, obtained on day 0 of AZD1222 vaccination. Receptors were obtained from an adult in good health.

The chain links TRBV7-9 to TRBJ1-1; D is unclear. The germline gives CDR1 SEHNR, CDR2 FQNEAQ (reference sequence). CDR3 length: 13 residues. Trimming stripped 3 bases from V and 0 bases from J, with 5 bases between. The CDR3 here is CASSFDMNTEAFF. The CDR3 DNA sequence: TGTGCCAGCAGCTTCGACATGAACACTGAAGCTTTCTTT.

The CDR3 sequence is CASSQDEGTWRLAGFFTDTQYF. The CDR3 DNA follows: TGTGCCAGCAGCCAAGATGAAGGGACGTGGAGGTTAGCGGGCTTTTTCACAGATACGCAGTATTTT. The J gene is TRBJ2-3, the V gene TRBV3-1 (or the pseudogene TRBV3-2), with TRBD2 identical over 7 bases. The CDR3 has 22 amino acids. The germline gives CDR1 LGHDT, CDR2 YNNKEL (reference sequence). The ends lost 0 bases at V and 2 bases at J; junction bases unmatched: 23.